The 17 T cell receptor beta chains reported below all come from one sample, sequenced in a study of blood T cell repertoires in COVID-19. Only in-frame clones appear in the TCRdb table, and some are missing; sequencing was by immunoSEQ multiplex PCR. The table has about 210,000 clones, 80% seen once. Sequencing used peripheral blood. The source of these receptors is a human donor in a cohort sampled during active COVID-19.

This chain uses TRBV27 with TRBJ1-1, with 7 bases matching TRBD1. This CDR3 has 15 residues. The ends lost 6 bases at V and 1 base at J; junction bases unmatched: 8. The germline V gene encodes CDR1 MNHEY and CDR2 SMNVEV (reference sequence). The CDR3 loop is CASSYRGRGNTEAFF. The CDR3 region has the DNA TGTGCCAGCAGCTACAGGGGTCGGGGGAACACTGAAGCTTTCTTT.

The chain uses TRBV4-1 and TRBJ2-5; 13 positions match TRBD2. Germline CDR1 MGHRA, CDR2 YSYEKL. The CDR3 consists of 17 residues. J lost 4 bases, V lost 0 bases, and 5 bases had no gene match. This CDR3 is CASSQEFTSGRGETQYF. The CDR3 region has the DNA TGCGCCAGCAGCCAAGAATTCACTAGCGGGAGGGGAGAGACCCAGTACTTC.

The CDR3 DNA follows: TGTGCCAGCAGTTTGGGTCTTCAGGGCTCCTACGAGCAGTACTTC. It yields the protein CASSLGLQGSYEQYF. V is TRBV28 and J is TRBJ2-7; D might be TRBD1 (5 bases). The V end was cut by 3 bases, the J end by 0 bases, with 12 bases between. This CDR3 contains 15 residues. Germline CDR1 is MDHEN and CDR2 is SYDVKM.

The chain couples TRBV11-2 to TRBJ2-3; possible D gene TRBD2, 5 bases. Between the trimmed V and J ends, which lost 5 bases and 2 bases, there was a span of 14 bases. The CDR3 is 15 residues long. CDR1 and CDR2 from the germline V gene are SGHAT and FQNNGV. For the CDR3, the DNA is TGTGCCAGCAGCCTTACGGACCTAGCCACAGATACGCAGTATTTT. Residues: CASSLTDLATDTQYF. Full variable domain (remainder filled in from reference TRBV11-2 and TRBJ2-3): EAGVAQSPRYKIIEKRQSVAFWCNPISGHATLYWYQQILGQGPKLLIQFQNNGVVDDSQLPKDRFSAERLKGVDSTLKIQPAKLEDSAVYLCASSLTDLATDTQYFGPGTRLTVL.

The rearrangement links TRBV23-1 to TRBJ2-3, with D possibly being TRBD2 (7 bases). TRBV23-1 is sorted into the ORF group, with uncertain function. This CDR3 spans 16 amino acids. With 9 bases removed from V and 3 bases from J, the gap between germline ends came to 22 bases. The CDR3 reads CASLPARGRGTDTQYF. CDR3 DNA: TGCGCCAGTCTCCCGGCCCGGGGGCGGGGGACAGATACGCAGTATTTT.

The chain combines TRBV4-3 with TRBJ2-3; 7 bases are a match to TRBD2. With 3 bases clipped from V and 2 bases from J, the junction kept 8 bases outside the gene matches. Germline V gene data show CDR1 as LGHNA and CDR2 as YSLEER. This CDR3 contains 16 residues. The CDR3 DNA sequence: TGCGCCAGCAGCCAGATAGCGGGCGGACTCACAGATACGCAGTATTTT. Its protein product is CASSQIAGGLTDTQYF.

This clone is a singleton in its sample. V usage is TRBV7-3 and J usage is TRBJ1-2; D is unresolved. With 6 bases removed from V and 7 bases from J, the gap between germline ends came to 15 bases. The CDR3 has 13 residues. CDR1 and CDR2 (germline): SGHTA, FQGTGA. CDR3 nucleotides: TGTGCCAGCAGACCGACACACCTCGGTGGCTACACCTTC. Translating gives CASRPTHLGGYTF.

This clone was recorded once. The gene calls are TRBV12-3 or TRBV12-4 and TRBJ2-7; a possible D gene is TRBD2 (7 bases). The CDR3 runs 13 residues. With 6 bases removed from V and 3 bases from J, the gap between germline ends came to 12 bases. CDR3 loop: CASRPRGGYEQYF. CDR3 sequence (DNA): TGTGCCAGCAGACCAAGGGGGGGCTACGAGCAGTACTTC.

The chain links TRBV19 to TRBJ2-7; 7 bases agree with TRBD1. This CDR3 region has 17 residues. Germline V gene lookup returns CDR1 LNHDA and CDR2 SQIVND (reference sequence). J lost 2 bases, V lost 7 bases, and 17 bases had no gene match. The CDR3 DNA follows: TGTGCCAGTAAGGGGACAATACTCGCAGGGGGAACCTACGAGCAGTACTTC. This translates into CASKGTILAGGTYEQYF.

The V and J genes are TRBV28 and TRBJ1-6, with D maybe TRBD1 (5 bases). CDR1 and CDR2 (germline): MDHEN, SYDVKM. This CDR3 has 13 residues. V was clipped by 6 bases and J by 8 bases, with 11 bases between them. This chain's CDR3 is CASSTGRYSPLHF. As DNA, the CDR3 is TGTGCCAGCAGCACAGGAAGGTATTCACCCCTCCACTTT.

This clone was counted only a few times. The chain uses TRBV7-2 and TRBJ1-6; D is unresolved. Germline loops: CDR1 SGHTA, CDR2 FQGNSA. V lost 5 bases and J lost 8, with 19 bases in between. This CDR3 is 16 amino acids long. CDR3 nucleotides: TGTGCCAGCAGCGCCACGTATAGGAGGGTCGATTCACCCCTCCACTTT. Translating it yields CASSATYRRVDSPLHF.

The J gene is TRBJ1-4, the V gene TRBV7-2; TRBD1 might be the D (5 bases). The ends were cut back, 4 bases at V and 8 bases at J, with 11 bases in the middle. Germline CDR1 is SGHTA and CDR2 is FQGNSA. The CDR3 is made up of 13 amino acids. CDR3 sequence (DNA): TGTGCCAGCAGCTATGGGCCAGGGGAAAAACTGTTTTTT. Translating gives CASSYGPGEKLFF.

This clone has a single count. J is TRBJ2-3 and V is TRBV5-1; 8 bases line up with TRBD1. Germline values: CDR1 SGHRS, CDR2 YFSETQ. CDR3 length: 13 amino acids. V was pared by 4 bases and J by 6 bases, with 4 bases of the junction left unmatched. The CDR3 nucleotides are TGCGCCAGCAGCGAGGGGACAGGCGATACGCAGTATTTT. Translation gives CASSEGTGDTQYF.

The rearrangement uses TRBV18 and TRBJ1-5; 7 bases map to TRBD1. CDR1 is KGHSH and CDR2 is LQKENI in the germline V gene. Losses at the gene ends were 4 bases for V and 7 bases for J; bases not matched to a gene: 10. The CDR3 length is 15 residues. CDR3 in DNA: TGTGCCAGCTCACTTACAAGGGGGCGCGGCCAGCCCCAGCATTTT. It is translated as CASSLTRGRGQPQHF.

The V gene is TRBV7-9, the J gene TRBJ1-1; 10 nucleotides line up with TRBD1. The CDR3 extends over 15 amino acids. Germline-derived CDR1 and CDR2 are SEHNR and FQNEAQ (reference sequence). J lost 3 bases, V lost 5 bases, and 6 bases had no gene match. DNA for the CDR3: TGTGCCAGCAGCGGGGGGACAGGGGATTACACTGAAGCTTTCTTT. Protein product: CASSGGTGDYTEAFF.

The chain has TRBV9 and TRBJ2-3; D possibly corresponds to TRBD2 (6 bases). Germline V gene data show CDR1 as SGDLS and CDR2 as YYNGEE. With 3 bases removed from V and 3 bases from J, the gap between germline ends came to 14 bases. The CDR3 runs to 15 residues. CDR3 DNA: TGTGCCAGCAGCGCCGAGGGTGGGAGGACAGATACGCAGTATTTT. This sequence encodes CASSAEGGRTDTQYF.

The chain combines TRBV7-9 with TRBJ2-2, with D possibly matching TRBD2 (5 bases). This CDR3 is built from 15 residues. Trimming pared 5 bases from V and 4 bases from J, leaving 14 bases between. Per the germline V gene, CDR1 is SEHNR and CDR2 is FQNEAQ (reference sequence). CDR3 sequence (DNA): TGTGCCAGCAGCACTCGTCTTCGGGGCACCGGGGAGCTGTTTTTT. It codes for CASSTRLRGTGELFF.